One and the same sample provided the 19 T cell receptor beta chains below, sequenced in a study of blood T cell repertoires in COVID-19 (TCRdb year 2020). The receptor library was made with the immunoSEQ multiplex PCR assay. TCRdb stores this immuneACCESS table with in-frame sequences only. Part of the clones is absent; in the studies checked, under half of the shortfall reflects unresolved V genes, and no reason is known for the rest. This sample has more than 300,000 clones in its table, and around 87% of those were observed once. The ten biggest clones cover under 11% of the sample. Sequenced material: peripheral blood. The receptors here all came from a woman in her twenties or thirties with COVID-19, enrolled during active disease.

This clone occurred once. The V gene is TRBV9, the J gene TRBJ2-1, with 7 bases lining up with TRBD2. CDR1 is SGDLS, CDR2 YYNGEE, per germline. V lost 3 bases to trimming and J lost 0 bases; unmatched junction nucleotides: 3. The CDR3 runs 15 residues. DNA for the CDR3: TGTGCCAGCAGCGATTTAGCGGGCTCCTACAATGAGCAGTTCTTC. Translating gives CASSDLAGSYNEQFF.

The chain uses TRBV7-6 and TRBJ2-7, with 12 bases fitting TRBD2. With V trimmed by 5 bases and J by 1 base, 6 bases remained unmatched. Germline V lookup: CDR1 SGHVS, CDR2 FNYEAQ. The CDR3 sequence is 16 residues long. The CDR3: CASSPSGLAGSYEQYF. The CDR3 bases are TGTGCCAGCAGCCCCTCGGGACTAGCGGGTTCCTACGAGCAGTACTTC.

Here the CDR3 DNA reads TGTGCCAGCAGCTTAGGCGGGAGGGGCAACGAGCAGTACTTC. This codes for CASSLGGRGNEQYF. This chain connects TRBV7-3 to TRBJ2-7, with TRBD2 matching 9 bases. The CDR3 sequence is 14 residues long. With V trimmed by 2 bases and J by 5 bases, 4 bases remained unmatched. Germline V gives CDR1 SGHTA, CDR2 FQGTGA.

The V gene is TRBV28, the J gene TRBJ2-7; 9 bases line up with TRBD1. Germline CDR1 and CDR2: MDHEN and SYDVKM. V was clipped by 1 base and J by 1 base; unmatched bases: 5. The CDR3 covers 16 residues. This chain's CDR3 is CASSLFWDRESYEQYF. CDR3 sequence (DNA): TGTGCCAGCAGTTTATTCTGGGACAGGGAGTCCTACGAGCAGTACTTC.

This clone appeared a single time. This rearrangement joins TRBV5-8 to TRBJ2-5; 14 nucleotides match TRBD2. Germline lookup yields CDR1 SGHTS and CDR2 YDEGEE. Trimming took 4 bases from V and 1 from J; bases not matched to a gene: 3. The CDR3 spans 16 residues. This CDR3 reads CASSPGTSGSQETQYF. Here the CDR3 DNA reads TGTGCCAGCAGCCCGGGGACTAGCGGGAGCCAAGAGACCCAGTACTTC.

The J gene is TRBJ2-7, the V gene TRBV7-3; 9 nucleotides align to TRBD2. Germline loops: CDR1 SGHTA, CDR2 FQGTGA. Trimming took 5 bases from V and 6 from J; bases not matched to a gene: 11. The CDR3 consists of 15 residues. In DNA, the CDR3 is TGTGCCAGCAGCCCCGGGCTAGCGGGACTTGGCGAGCAGTACTTC. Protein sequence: CASSPGLAGLGEQYF. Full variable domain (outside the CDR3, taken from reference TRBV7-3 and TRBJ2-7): GAGVSQTPSNKVTEKGKYVELRCDPISGHTALYWYRQSLGQGPEFLIYFQGTGAADDSGLPNDRFFAVRPEGSVSTLKIQRTERGDSAVYLCASSPGLAGLGEQYFGPGTRLTVT.

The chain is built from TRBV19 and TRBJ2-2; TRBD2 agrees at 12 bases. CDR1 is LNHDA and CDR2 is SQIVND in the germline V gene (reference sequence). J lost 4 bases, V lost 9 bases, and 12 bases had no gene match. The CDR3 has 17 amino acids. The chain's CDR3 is CASQTSGSHGVTGELFF. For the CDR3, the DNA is TGTGCCAGCCAGACTAGCGGGAGCCACGGGGTCACCGGGGAGCTGTTTTTT.

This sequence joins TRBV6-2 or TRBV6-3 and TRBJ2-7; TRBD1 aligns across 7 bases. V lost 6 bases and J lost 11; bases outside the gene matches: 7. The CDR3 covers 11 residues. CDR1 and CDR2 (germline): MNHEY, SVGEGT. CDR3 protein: CASSRQGNEYF. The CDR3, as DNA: TGTGCCAGCAGCCGACAGGGTAACGAGTACTTC.

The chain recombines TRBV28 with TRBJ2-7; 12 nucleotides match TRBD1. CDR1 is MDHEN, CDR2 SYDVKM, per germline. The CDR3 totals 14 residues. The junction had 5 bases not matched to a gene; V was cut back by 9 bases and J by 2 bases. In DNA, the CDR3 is TGTGCCAGTACGGGACAGGGGGCCACCTACGAGCAGTACTTC. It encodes CASTGQGATYEQYF.

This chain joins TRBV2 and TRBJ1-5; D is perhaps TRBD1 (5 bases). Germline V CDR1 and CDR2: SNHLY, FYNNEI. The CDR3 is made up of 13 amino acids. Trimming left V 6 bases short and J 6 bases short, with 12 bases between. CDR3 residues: CASSILRGQPQHF. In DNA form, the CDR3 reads TGTGCCAGCAGCATACTTAGGGGTCAGCCCCAGCATTTT.

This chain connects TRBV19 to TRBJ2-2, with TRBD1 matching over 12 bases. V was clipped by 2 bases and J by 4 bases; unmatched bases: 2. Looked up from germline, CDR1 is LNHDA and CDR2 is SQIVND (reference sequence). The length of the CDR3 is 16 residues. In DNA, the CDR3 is TGTGCCAGTAGTATAAAGGGACAGGGGGCCACCGGGGAGCTGTTTTTT. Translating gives CASSIKGQGATGELFF. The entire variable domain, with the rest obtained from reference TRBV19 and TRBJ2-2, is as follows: DGGITQSPKYLFRKEGQNVTLSCEQNLNHDAMYWYRQDPGQGLRLIYYSQIVNDFQKGDIAEGYSVSREKKESFPLTVTSAQKNPTAFYLCASSIKGQGATGELFFGEGSRLTVL.

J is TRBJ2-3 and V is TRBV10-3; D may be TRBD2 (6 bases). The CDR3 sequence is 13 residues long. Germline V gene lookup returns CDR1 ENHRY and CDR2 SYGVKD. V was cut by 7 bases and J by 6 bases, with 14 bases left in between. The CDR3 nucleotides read TGTGCCATCACCCGGGGAGGTGAGGATACGCAGTATTTT. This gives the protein CAITRGGEDTQYF.

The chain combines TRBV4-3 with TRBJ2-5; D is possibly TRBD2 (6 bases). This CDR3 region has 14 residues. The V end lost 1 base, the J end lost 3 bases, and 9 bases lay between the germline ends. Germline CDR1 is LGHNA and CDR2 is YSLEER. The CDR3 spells CASSQGGGKETQYF. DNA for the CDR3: TGCGCCAGCAGCCAAGGGGGCGGGAAAGAGACCCAGTACTTC.

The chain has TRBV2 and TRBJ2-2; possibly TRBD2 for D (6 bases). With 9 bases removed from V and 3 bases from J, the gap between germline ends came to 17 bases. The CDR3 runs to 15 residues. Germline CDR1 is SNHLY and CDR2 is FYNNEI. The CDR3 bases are TGTGCCAGTCCACTAGCAGGGTCGGACACCGGGGAGCTGTTTTTT. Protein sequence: CASPLAGSDTGELFF.

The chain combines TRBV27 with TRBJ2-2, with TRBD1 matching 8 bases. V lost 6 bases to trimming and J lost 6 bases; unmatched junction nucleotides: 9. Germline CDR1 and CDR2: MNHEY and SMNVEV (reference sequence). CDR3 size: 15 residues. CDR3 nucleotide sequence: TGTGCCAGCAGACCAGACCGGACAGGGCCCGGGGAGCTGTTTTTT. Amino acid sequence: CASRPDRTGPGELFF.

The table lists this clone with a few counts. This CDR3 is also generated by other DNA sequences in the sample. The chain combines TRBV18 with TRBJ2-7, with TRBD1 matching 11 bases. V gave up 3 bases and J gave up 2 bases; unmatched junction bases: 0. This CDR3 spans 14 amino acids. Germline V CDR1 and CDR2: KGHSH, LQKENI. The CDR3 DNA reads TGTGCCAGCTCACCGGGACAGGGGGCCTACGAGCAGTACTTC. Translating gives CASSPGQGAYEQYF. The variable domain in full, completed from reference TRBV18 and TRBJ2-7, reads NAGVMQNPRHLVRRRGQEARLRCSPMKGHSHVYWYRQLPEEGLKFMVYLQKENIIDESGMPKERFSAEFPKEGPSILRIQQVVRGDSAAYFCASSPGQGAYEQYFGPGTRLTVT.

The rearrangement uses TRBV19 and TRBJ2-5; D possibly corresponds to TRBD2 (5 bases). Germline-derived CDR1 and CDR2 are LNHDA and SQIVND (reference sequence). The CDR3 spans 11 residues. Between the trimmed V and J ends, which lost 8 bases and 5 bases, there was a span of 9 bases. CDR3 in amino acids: CASRTGETQYF. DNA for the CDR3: TGTGCCAGTCGGACGGGGGAGACCCAGTACTTC.

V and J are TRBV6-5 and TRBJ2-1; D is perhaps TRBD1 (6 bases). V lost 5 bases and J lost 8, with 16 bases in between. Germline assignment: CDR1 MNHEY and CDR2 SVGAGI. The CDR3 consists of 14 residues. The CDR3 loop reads CASSREPQGYEQFF. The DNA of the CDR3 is TGTGCCAGCAGTCGAGAACCACAGGGCTATGAGCAGTTCTTC.

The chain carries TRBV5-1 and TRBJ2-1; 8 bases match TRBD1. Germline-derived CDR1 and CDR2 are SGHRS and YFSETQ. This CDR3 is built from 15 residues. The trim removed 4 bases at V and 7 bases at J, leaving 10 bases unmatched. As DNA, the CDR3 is TGCGCCAGCAGCGGACAGGGACTTTGGGGGAATGAGCAGTTCTTC. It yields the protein CASSGQGLWGNEQFF.